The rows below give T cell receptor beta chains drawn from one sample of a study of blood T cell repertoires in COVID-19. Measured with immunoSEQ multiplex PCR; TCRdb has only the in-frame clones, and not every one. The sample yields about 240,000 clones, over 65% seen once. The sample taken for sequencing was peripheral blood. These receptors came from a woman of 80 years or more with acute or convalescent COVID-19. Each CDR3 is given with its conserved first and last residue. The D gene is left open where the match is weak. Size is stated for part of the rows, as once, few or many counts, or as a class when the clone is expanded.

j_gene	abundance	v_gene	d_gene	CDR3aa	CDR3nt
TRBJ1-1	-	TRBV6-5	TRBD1	CASKDRGLTEAFF	TGTGCCAGCAAGGACAGGGGGTTGACTGAAGCTTTCTTT
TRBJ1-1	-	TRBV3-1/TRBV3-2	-	CASSQIQPNTEAFF	TGTGCCAGCAGCCAAATACAGCCGAACACTGAAGCTTTCTTT
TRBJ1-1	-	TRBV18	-	CASSPTVTTEAFF	TGTGCCAGCTCACCCACAGTGACCACTGAAGCTTTCTTT
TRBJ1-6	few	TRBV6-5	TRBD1	CASSYSDRDRSPLHF	TGTGCCAGCAGTTACTCAGACAGGGACAGGTCACCCCTCCACTTT
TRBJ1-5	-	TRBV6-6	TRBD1	CASSYWTGSQPQHF	TGTGCCAGCAGTTACTGGACAGGGAGTCAGCCCCAGCATTTT
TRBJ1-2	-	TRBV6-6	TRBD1	CASKPTGGAYGYTF	TGTGCCAGCAAACCTACAGGGGGCGCGTATGGCTACACCTTC
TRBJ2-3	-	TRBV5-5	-	CASSPRVFVNTDTQYF	TGTGCCAGCAGCCCCAGGGTTTTCGTGAACACAGATACGCAGTATTTT
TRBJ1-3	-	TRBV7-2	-	CASSRGKGNTIYF	TGTGCCAGCAGCCGGGGGAAAGGAAACACCATATATTTT
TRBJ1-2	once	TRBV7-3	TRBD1	CASRWGLIGTVYGYTF	TGTGCCAGCAGGTGGGGTTTAATAGGGACAGTCTATGGCTACACCTTC
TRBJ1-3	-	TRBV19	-	CASSVLQDSSGNTIYF	TGTGCCAGTAGTGTTCTTCAGGATTCCTCTGGAAACACCATATATTTT
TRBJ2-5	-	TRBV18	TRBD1	CASSSRPGQQETQYF	TGTGCCAGCTCATCTCGACCGGGACAGCAAGAGACCCAGTACTTC
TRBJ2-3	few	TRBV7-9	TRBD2	CASSPSGSNTQYF	TGTGCCAGCAGCCCTAGCGGGAGCAATACGCAGTATTTT